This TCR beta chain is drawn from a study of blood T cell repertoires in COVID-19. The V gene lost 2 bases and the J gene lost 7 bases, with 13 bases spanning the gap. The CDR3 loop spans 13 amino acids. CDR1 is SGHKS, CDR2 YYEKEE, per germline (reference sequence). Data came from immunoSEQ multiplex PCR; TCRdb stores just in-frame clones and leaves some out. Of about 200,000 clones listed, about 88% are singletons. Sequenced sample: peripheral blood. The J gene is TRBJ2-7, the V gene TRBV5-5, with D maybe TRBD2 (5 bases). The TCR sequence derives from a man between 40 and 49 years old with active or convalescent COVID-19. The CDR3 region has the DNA TGTGCCAGCAGCTTCGATCCAACGGGGGAGCAGTACTTC. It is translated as CASSFDPTGEQYF.